One sample yielded the 24 T cell receptor beta chains listed below, sequenced in a study of PD-1 blockade in classical Hodgkin lymphoma. Clones were read by immunoSEQ multiplex PCR, and TCRdb kept only the in-frame ones, dropping some. The sample records 20,000 to 25,000 clones, 80% being singletons. Relapses following autologous stem cell transplantation were seen in all patients, with brentuximab vedotin exposure varying. The sequences come from peripheral blood mononuclear cells (PBMCs), collected before the second cycle of nivolumab. These receptors originate from a human donor with classical Hodgkin lymphoma.

The chain carries TRBV5-6 and TRBJ2-7; perhaps TRBD2 as D (6 bases). The CDR3 contains 16 residues. Trimming pared 3 bases from V and 3 bases from J, leaving 19 bases between. Looked up from germline, CDR1 is SGHDT and CDR2 is YYEEEE. The CDR3 nucleotides are TGTGCCAGCAGCTACCGGGGGAGTCCCTGGTACTACGAGCAGTACGTC. It yields the protein CASSYRGSPWYYEQYV.

The chain carries TRBV7-9 and TRBJ2-7; TRBD1 might be the D (6 bases). V shed 5 bases and J shed 3 bases, with 11 bases lying between them. Germline V lookup: CDR1 SEHNR, CDR2 FQNEAQ (reference sequence). CDR3 length: 13 amino acids. CDR3 sequence: CASSAGQYYEQYV. CDR3 DNA sequence: TGTGCCAGCAGCGCAGGACAGTACTACGAGCAGTACGTC.

The chain couples TRBV11-2 to TRBJ2-3, with 11 nucleotides matching TRBD2. The germline V gene has CDR1 SGHAT and CDR2 FQNNGV. CDR3 length equals 16 residues. J lost 7 bases, V lost 1 base, and 7 bases had no gene match. The CDR3 DNA reads TGTGCCAGCAGCTTAGCCACCGGGACTAGCGGCAATACGCAGTATTTT. The encoded protein is CASSLATGTSGNTQYF.

The rearrangement links TRBV6-1 to TRBJ2-3; D not resolved. V was pared by 6 bases and J by 6 bases, with 10 bases between. The CDR3 runs to 12 residues. The germline V gene has CDR1 MNHNS and CDR2 SASEGT. CDR3 in amino acids: CASRVRFDTQYF. In DNA form, the CDR3 reads TGTGCCAGCAGGGTAAGGTTCGATACGCAGTATTTT.

This chain uses TRBV6-6 with TRBJ2-2; 8 positions match TRBD2. In germline, CDR1 is MNHNY, CDR2 SVGAGI (reference sequence). V shed 8 bases and J 5 bases; nucleotides not matched to a gene: 7. The CDR3 has 14 amino acids. The DNA for the CDR3 is TGTGCCAGCTGGAGCGGGAGCCGGACCGGGGAGCTGTTTTTT. Translated, it gives CASWSGSRTGELFF.

This clone was counted a single time. The V and J genes are TRBV18 and TRBJ1-5; 10 positions agree with TRBD1. V dropped 2 bases and J dropped 3; count of bases not matched to a gene: 13. Germline V CDR1 and CDR2: KGHSH, LQKENI. This CDR3 region has 19 residues. CDR3 DNA: TGTGCCAGCTCACCAAAACCGCCGGGACAGGGGACTAACAATCAGCCCCAGCATTTT. Protein sequence: CASSPKPPGQGTNNQPQHF. Looking up the rest from reference TRBV18 and TRBJ1-5 gives the full variable domain: NAGVMQNPRHLVRRRGQEARLRCSPMKGHSHVYWYRQLPEEGLKFMVYLQKENIIDESGMPKERFSAEFPKEGPSILRIQQVVRGDSAAYFCASSPKPPGQGTNNQPQHFGDGTRLSIL.

This sequence joins TRBV25-1 and TRBJ2-5; maybe TRBD2 (5 bases). The CDR3 length is 15 residues. V lost 3 bases and J 2 bases, leaving 13 bases between the germline ends. Per the germline V gene, CDR1 is MGHDK and CDR2 is SYGVNS. The CDR3 sequence is CASSEARAEQETQYF. CDR3 sequence (DNA): TGTGCCAGCAGTGAGGCGAGGGCAGAACAAGAGACCCAGTACTTC. Looking up the rest from reference TRBV25-1 and TRBJ2-5 gives the full variable domain: EADIYQTPRYLVIGTGKKITLECSQTMGHDKMYWYQQDPGMELHLIHYSYGVNSTEKGDLSSESTVSRIRTEHFPLTLESARPSHTSQYLCASSEARAEQETQYFGPGTRLLVL.

V is TRBV6-5 and J is TRBJ2-2; D may match TRBD1 or TRBD2 (5 bases each). Trimming pared 1 base from V and 6 bases from J, leaving 6 bases between. The CDR3 consists of 13 residues. Germline V gene lookup returns CDR1 MNHEY and CDR2 SVGAGI. The CDR3 region has the DNA TGTGCCAGCAGTTACTTGGGGGCCGGGGAGCTGTTTTTT. Translation: CASSYLGAGELFF.

The chain is built from TRBV19 and TRBJ2-7; 8 positions match TRBD2. This CDR3 is built from 15 residues. Looked up from germline, CDR1 is LNHDA and CDR2 is SQIVND (reference sequence). Trimming at V came to 3 bases and at J to 4 bases, leaving 8 bases not matched to a gene. CDR3 DNA sequence: TGTGCCAGTAGTATGATAGCGGGACAAACTTACGAGCAGTACTTC. Translated, it gives CASSMIAGQTYEQYF. Drawing the rest from reference TRBV19 and TRBJ2-7, the complete variable domain is DGGITQSPKYLFRKEGQNVTLSCEQNLNHDAMYWYRQDPGQGLRLIYYSQIVNDFQKGDIAEGYSVSREKKESFPLTVTSAQKNPTAFYLCASSMIAGQTYEQYFGPGTRLTVT.

This clone occurred a few times. The chain employs TRBV2 and TRBJ1-1; 7 bases are shared with TRBD1. With 4 bases clipped from V and 11 bases from J, the junction kept 10 bases outside the gene matches. The CDR3 runs to 13 residues. Germline loops: CDR1 SNHLY, CDR2 FYNNEI. The CDR3 reads CASSANPTGRAFF. DNA of the CDR3: TGTGCCAGCAGTGCTAACCCGACAGGGAGGGCTTTCTTT.

This sequence joins TRBV7-9 and TRBJ1-2; D call uncertain. CDR1 and CDR2 from the germline V gene are SEHNR and FQNEAQ (reference sequence). The CDR3 is 14 residues long. Between the trimmed V and J ends, which lost 1 base and 8 bases, there was a span of 14 bases. This chain's CDR3 is CASSLDLSRGGYTF. The DNA of the CDR3 is TGTGCCAGCAGCTTAGATCTCTCCCGTGGAGGCTACACCTTC.

The rearrangement uses TRBV2 and TRBJ2-5, with a tentative D call TRBD2 (6 bases). This CDR3 region has 13 residues. In germline, CDR1 is SNHLY, CDR2 FYNNEI. The V gene lost 4 bases and the J gene lost 5 bases, with 11 bases spanning the gap. The CDR3 region is CASSGILAETQYF. The CDR3 bases are TGTGCCAGCAGTGGAATTCTAGCGGAGACCCAGTACTTC.

There are a few counts of this clone. V gene TRBV2 combines with J gene TRBJ1-2; a possible D gene is TRBD1 (6 bases). The germline CDR1 and CDR2 sequences are SNHLY and FYNNEI. This CDR3 is 15 amino acids long. V lost 6 bases, J lost 6 bases, and 20 bases lay in between. CDR3 protein: CASRGVTGQLDGYTF. The CDR3 region has the DNA TGTGCCAGCAGGGGGGTGACAGGTCAGCTGGATGGCTACACCTTC.

This sequence joins TRBV30 and TRBJ2-1, with TRBD1 identical over 7 bases. CDR3 size: 17 residues. Losses at the gene ends were 4 bases for V and 3 bases for J; bases not matched to a gene: 15. CDR1 GTSNPN and CDR2 SVGIG come from the germline V gene (reference sequence). CDR3 protein: CAWTNRQGQGYYNEQFF. In DNA, the CDR3 is TGTGCCTGGACCAACCGACAGGGTCAGGGGTACTACAATGAGCAGTTCTTC.

For the CDR3, the DNA is TGTGCCAGCAGTAGAGAGACAGGATCCTATGGCTACACCTTC. Protein sequence: CASSRETGSYGYTF. The rearrangement links TRBV6-5 to TRBJ1-2, with a possible D match to TRBD1 (6 bases). Germline CDR1 MNHEY, CDR2 SVGAGI. The CDR3 has 14 residues. Trimming took 5 bases from V and 4 from J, leaving 14 bases between them.

The DNA of the CDR3 is TGTGCCAGCAGCTTAAGTGACAGGGGACCCTCTGGGGCCAACGTCCTGACTTTC. It yields the protein CASSLSDRGPSGANVLTF. This rearrangement joins TRBV11-2 to TRBJ2-6, with TRBD1 matching over 8 bases. The CDR3 loop spans 18 amino acids. Losses at the gene ends were 2 bases for V and 0 bases for J; bases not matched to a gene: 6. CDR1 is SGHAT and CDR2 is FQNNGV in the germline V gene.

The chain is built from TRBV5-6 and TRBJ2-4; perhaps D is TRBD1 or TRBD2 (5 bases each). CDR3 length equals 16 residues. Germline values: CDR1 SGHDT, CDR2 YYEEEE. V lost 3 bases and J lost 5, with 18 bases in between. In DNA, the CDR3 is TGTGCCAGCAGCTCAACCTGGGACCTCCTACAAAACATTCAGTACTTC. Its protein is CASSSTWDLLQNIQYF.

The chain uses TRBV6-5 and TRBJ1-2; no definite D call. The CDR3 extends over 15 amino acids. Trimming took off 0 bases at V and 1 base at J, with 9 bases between the two ends. Germline V gene sequence: CDR1 MNHEY, CDR2 SVGAGI. CDR3 in DNA: TGTGCCAGCAGTTACTCGGCCGGGGTTAACTATGGCTACACCTTC. It yields the protein CASSYSAGVNYGYTF.

The chain couples TRBV13 to TRBJ2-7, with D possibly being TRBD2 (5 bases). The length of the CDR3 is 14 residues. Germline values: CDR1 PRHDT, CDR2 FYEKMQ (reference sequence). V lost 4 bases and J lost 6, with 16 bases in between. This chain's CDR3 is CASSSRQRATEQYV. The CDR3 DNA reads as TGTGCCAGCAGCTCTCGTCAGAGGGCAACCGAGCAGTACGTC.

V and J are TRBV5-1 and TRBJ1-3; 9 bases map to TRBD1. CDR1 and CDR2 (germline): SGHRS, YFSETQ. The V segment lost 4 bases and the J segment 8 bases; nucleotides outside the gene matches: 10. This CDR3 comprises 15 residues. In DNA form, the CDR3 reads TGCGCCAGCAGCCTACTTGGACAGGGGATGGACACCATATATTTT. This encodes CASSLLGQGMDTIYF.

This clone was found once. The gene calls are TRBV5-1 and TRBJ1-1, with D possibly TRBD1 on 5 matching bases. Germline CDR1 is SGHRS and CDR2 is YFSETQ. CDR3 length: 14 amino acids. V lost 2 bases to trimming and J lost 0 bases, with 8 bases between them. CDR3 sequence: CASSLRGMNTEAFF. CDR3 in DNA: TGCGCCAGCAGCTTAAGGGGCATGAACACTGAAGCTTTCTTT.

This clone was seen once. The rearrangement joins TRBV5-4 to TRBJ1-6; a weak D match, TRBD1 (5 bases). Germline CDR1 SGHNT, CDR2 YYREEE (reference sequence). V was shortened by 0 bases and J by 7 bases, with 11 bases between the two germline ends. The CDR3 consists of 15 residues. CDR3: CASSLGQGRNSPLHF. The DNA of the CDR3 is TGTGCCAGCAGCTTGGGTCAGGGTAGGAATTCACCCCTCCACTTT.

The chain couples TRBV10-3 to TRBJ1-1, with D uncertain. CDR1 is ENHRY, CDR2 SYGVKD, per germline. The CDR3 consists of 16 residues. V shed 0 bases and J shed 1 base, with 12 bases lying between them. CDR3 in DNA: TGTGCCATCAGTGAGTCTCGCGCGAAGGGGAACACTGAAGCTTTCTTT. The encoded protein is CAISESRAKGNTEAFF.

The chain uses TRBV6-4 and TRBJ2-3; TRBD1 might be the D (6 bases). Looked up from germline, CDR1 is MRHNA and CDR2 is SNTAGT. V was clipped by 6 bases and J by 0 bases, with 13 bases between them. The CDR3 is 15 residues long. CDR3 coding DNA: TGTGCCAGCAGCAACGTGGGGGCTAGCACAGATACGCAGTATTTT. This translates into CASSNVGASTDTQYF.